These T cell receptor beta chains were read from a single sample in a study of control samples from healthy donors and cancer patients. Sequenced by immunoSEQ multiplex PCR; TCRdb stores in-frame clones only, minus some. Of more than 120,000 clones listed, about nine tenths are singletons. Material for sequencing was blood. The source is a man under 40 in good health. Both conserved end residues are part of each CDR3. The D gene is left open where the match is weak. A clone size is listed for some rows: how often the clone was seen (once, few, many), or a class if it is expanded.

abundance: NA; j_gene: TRBJ1-4; d_gene: NA; v_gene: TRBV28; CDR3aa: CASSTGQLLFF; CDR3nt: TGTGCCAGCAGCACAGGGCAGTTACTGTTTTTT
abundance: NA; j_gene: TRBJ2-3; d_gene: NA; v_gene: TRBV4-1; CDR3aa: CASSPGPGSDTQYF; CDR3nt: TGCGCCAGCAGCCCCGGACCCGGCTCGGATACGCAGTATTTT
abundance: NA; j_gene: TRBJ2-2; d_gene: NA; v_gene: TRBV4-1; CDR3aa: CASSQGTANTGELFF; CDR3nt: TGCGCCAGCAGCCAAGGGACAGCGAACACCGGGGAGCTGTTTTTT
abundance: few; j_gene: TRBJ1-6; d_gene: TRBD1; v_gene: TRBV28; CDR3aa: CASSLWTGGAKNSPLHF; CDR3nt: TGTGCCAGCAGTTTATGGACAGGGGGCGCAAAGAATTCACCCCTCCACTTT
abundance: NA; j_gene: TRBJ1-5; d_gene: NA; v_gene: TRBV28; CDR3aa: CASSPGRAQHF; CDR3nt: TGTGCCAGCAGTCCAGGACGGGCCCAGCATTTT
abundance: NA; j_gene: TRBJ2-4; d_gene: NA; v_gene: TRBV20-1; CDR3aa: CSASLGRQGNIQYF; CDR3nt: TGCAGTGCTAGTCTCGGCCGGCAGGGAAACATTCAGTACTTC
abundance: NA; j_gene: TRBJ1-1; d_gene: NA; v_gene: TRBV19; CDR3aa: CASSLDLPGNTEAFF; CDR3nt: TGTGCCAGTAGCCTCGATCTCCCGGGTAACACTGAAGCTTTCTTT
abundance: NA; j_gene: TRBJ2-1; d_gene: TRBD1; v_gene: TRBV4-1; CDR3aa: CASSQGTGTEQFF; CDR3nt: TGCGCCAGCAGCCAAGGGACAGGCACTGAGCAGTTCTTC
abundance: NA; j_gene: TRBJ2-2; d_gene: NA; v_gene: TRBV19; CDR3aa: CASSMGTGELFF; CDR3nt: TGTGCCAGTAGTATGGGGACCGGGGAGCTGTTTTTT
abundance: NA; j_gene: TRBJ2-4; d_gene: NA; v_gene: TRBV2; CDR3aa: CASSGEGGGKNIQYF; CDR3nt: TGTGCCAGCAGTGGTGAGGGCGGTGGCAAAAACATTCAGTACTTC
abundance: NA; j_gene: TRBJ1-6; d_gene: NA; v_gene: TRBV3-1/TRBV3-2; CDR3aa: CASSQDPTGLNSPLHF; CDR3nt: TGTGCCAGCAGCCAAGACCCGACAGGACTCAATTCACCCCTCCACTTT
abundance: NA; j_gene: TRBJ2-7; d_gene: NA; v_gene: TRBV5-4; CDR3aa: CASSLWPGEPFYEQYF; CDR3nt: TGTGCCAGCAGCTTGTGGCCAGGGGAGCCGTTCTACGAGCAGTACTTC
abundance: NA; j_gene: TRBJ1-4; d_gene: NA; v_gene: TRBV28; CDR3aa: CASSLMGGGNEKLFF; CDR3nt: TGTGCCAGCAGTTTAATGGGGGGAGGTAATGAAAAACTGTTTTTT
abundance: NA; j_gene: TRBJ1-5; d_gene: NA; v_gene: TRBV27; CDR3aa: CASSPWSVDQPQHF; CDR3nt: TGTGCCAGCAGTCCGTGGTCCGTCGATCAGCCCCAGCATTTT
abundance: NA; j_gene: TRBJ2-3; d_gene: NA; v_gene: TRBV29-1; CDR3aa: CSASESAVADTQYF; CDR3nt: TGCAGCGCTTCCGAGTCTGCGGTTGCAGATACGCAGTATTTT
abundance: NA; j_gene: TRBJ1-5; d_gene: TRBD1; v_gene: TRBV28; CDR3aa: CASSQTGPNQPQHF; CDR3nt: TGTGCCAGCAGCCAGACAGGGCCCAATCAGCCCCAGCATTTT
abundance: NA; j_gene: TRBJ1-5; d_gene: TRBD1; v_gene: TRBV23-1; CDR3aa: CASITGGDNSNQPQHF; CDR3nt: TGCGCCAGCATTACAGGGGGCGACAATAGCAATCAGCCCCAGCATTTT
abundance: NA; j_gene: TRBJ2-7; d_gene: TRBD1; v_gene: TRBV6-1; CDR3aa: CASSEYDRVSYEQYF; CDR3nt: TGTGCCAGCAGTGAATACGACAGGGTCTCCTACGAGCAGTACTTC
abundance: NA; j_gene: TRBJ2-3; d_gene: TRBD1; v_gene: TRBV5-1; CDR3aa: CASRLGQSSTDTQYF; CDR3nt: TGCGCCAGCAGACTGGGACAGTCTAGCACAGATACGCAGTATTTT
abundance: NA; j_gene: TRBJ2-7; d_gene: NA; v_gene: TRBV6-5; CDR3aa: CASKLYARSYEQYF; CDR3nt: TGTGCCAGCAAACTCTACGCCCGTTCCTACGAGCAGTACTTC
abundance: few; j_gene: TRBJ2-1; d_gene: TRBD2; v_gene: TRBV14; CDR3aa: CASSLASGGRNEQFF; CDR3nt: TGTGCCAGCAGCCTAGCTAGCGGGGGACGCAATGAGCAGTTCTTC
abundance: NA; j_gene: TRBJ1-5; d_gene: NA; v_gene: TRBV4-1; CDR3aa: CASSQGSGQPQHF; CDR3nt: TGCGCCAGCAGCCAAGGGTCGGGTCAGCCCCAGCATTTT
abundance: NA; j_gene: TRBJ2-4; d_gene: NA; v_gene: TRBV14; CDR3aa: CASSQDFSEGLNIQYF; CDR3nt: TGTGCCAGCAGCCAAGATTTTTCGGAGGGTCTGAACATTCAGTACTTC
abundance: NA; j_gene: TRBJ2-7; d_gene: NA; v_gene: TRBV5-1; CDR3aa: CASSLDSLEQYF; CDR3nt: TGCGCCAGCAGCTTGGATTCGCTCGAGCAGTACTTC
abundance: NA; j_gene: TRBJ2-7; d_gene: TRBD1; v_gene: TRBV27; CDR3aa: CASSLDNRGHEQYF; CDR3nt: TGTGCCAGCAGTTTGGACAACAGGGGCCACGAGCAGTACTTC
abundance: NA; j_gene: TRBJ1-1; d_gene: NA; v_gene: TRBV19; CDR3aa: CASSMVTDPKAFF; CDR3nt: TGTGCCAGTAGTATGGTTACGGACCCGAAAGCTTTCTTT
abundance: NA; j_gene: TRBJ2-1; d_gene: NA; v_gene: TRBV7-8; CDR3aa: CASSLTINEQFF; CDR3nt: TGTGCCAGCAGCTTAACAATTAATGAGCAGTTCTTC
abundance: NA; j_gene: TRBJ2-7; d_gene: NA; v_gene: TRBV7-8; CDR3aa: CASSLAGGNYEQYF; CDR3nt: TGTGCCAGCAGCTTAGCGGGGGGCAACTACGAGCAGTACTTC
abundance: once; j_gene: TRBJ1-2; d_gene: NA; v_gene: TRBV6-5; CDR3aa: CASKEGSVGYTF; CDR3nt: TGTGCCAGCAAAGAGGGTTCGGTTGGCTACACCTTC
abundance: NA; j_gene: TRBJ2-3; d_gene: NA; v_gene: TRBV7-9; CDR3aa: CASSLDRATDTQYF; CDR3nt: TGTGCCAGCAGCTTAGATCGGGCAACAGATACGCAGTATTTT
abundance: NA; j_gene: TRBJ2-2; d_gene: NA; v_gene: TRBV13; CDR3aa: CASSKQGLNTGELFF; CDR3nt: TGTGCCAGCAGCAAACAGGGTCTTAACACCGGGGAGCTGTTTTTT
abundance: NA; j_gene: TRBJ2-1; d_gene: TRBD2; v_gene: TRBV7-2; CDR3aa: CASSLGLAGGPAYNEQFF; CDR3nt: TGTGCCAGCAGCTTAGGGCTAGCGGGGGGGCCGGCCTACAATGAGCAGTTCTTC
abundance: NA; j_gene: TRBJ1-1; d_gene: TRBD1; v_gene: TRBV27; CDR3aa: CASSLGRGPMNTEAFF; CDR3nt: TGTGCCAGCAGTTTAGGGAGGGGGCCTATGAACACTGAAGCTTTCTTT
abundance: NA; j_gene: TRBJ1-5; d_gene: NA; v_gene: TRBV19; CDR3aa: CASSMMGNQPQHF; CDR3nt: TGTGCCAGTAGTATGATGGGGAATCAGCCCCAGCATTTT
abundance: NA; j_gene: TRBJ2-7; d_gene: NA; v_gene: TRBV30; CDR3aa: CAWSVFSGAGVYEQYF; CDR3nt: TGTGCCTGGAGTGTCTTTTCAGGAGCTGGGGTTTACGAGCAGTACTTC
abundance: once; j_gene: TRBJ1-5; d_gene: TRBD1; v_gene: TRBV6-5; CDR3aa: CASSPGTGYDQPQHF; CDR3nt: TGTGCCAGCAGCCCCGGGACAGGTTATGATCAGCCCCAGCATTTT
abundance: NA; j_gene: TRBJ1-4; d_gene: TRBD1; v_gene: TRBV5-6; CDR3aa: CASSLATGGREKLFF; CDR3nt: TGTGCCAGCAGCTTGGCTACAGGGGGCCGAGAAAAACTGTTTTTT
abundance: NA; j_gene: TRBJ1-2; d_gene: NA; v_gene: TRBV5-6; CDR3aa: CASSGSGRPNYGYTF; CDR3nt: TGTGCCAGCAGCGGATCCGGACGCCCTAACTATGGCTACACCTTC
abundance: NA; j_gene: TRBJ2-1; d_gene: NA; v_gene: TRBV27; CDR3aa: CASSLRGQEQFF; CDR3nt: TGTGCCAGCAGTTTGCGGGGTCAGGAGCAGTTCTTC
abundance: NA; j_gene: TRBJ2-4; d_gene: NA; v_gene: TRBV15; CDR3aa: CATSTWQPSPKNIQYF; CDR3nt: TGTGCCACCAGCACATGGCAGCCCAGTCCCAAAAACATTCAGTACTTC
abundance: NA; j_gene: TRBJ2-3; d_gene: TRBD2; v_gene: TRBV2; CDR3aa: CASSQGLAGGTDTQYF; CDR3nt: TGTGCCAGCAGCCAAGGACTAGCGGGGGGGACAGATACGCAGTATTTT
abundance: NA; j_gene: TRBJ1-6; d_gene: TRBD1; v_gene: TRBV11-2; CDR3aa: CASSSQTGLYSPLHF; CDR3nt: TGTGCCAGCAGCTCACAGACAGGGCTTTATTCACCCCTCCACTTT